The 15 T cell receptor beta chains reported below all come from one sample, sequenced in a study of response to subunit inactivated influenza vaccine. Using its own MiXCR run on the RT-PCR reads, TCRdb lists one record per CDR3 protein. The sample contains fewer than 650,000 distinct CDR3 sequences, roughly 13% of which appear only once. The material was PBMCs from blood, obtained 45 days after vaccination. All receptors derive from a middle-aged man who received an inactivated influenza vaccine.

This rearrangement joins TRBV20-1 to TRBJ2-1; 8 nucleotides agree with TRBD2. Per the germline V gene, CDR1 is DFQATT and CDR2 is SNEGSKA (reference sequence). V dropped 0 bases and J dropped 4; count of bases not matched to a gene: 5. CDR3 length: 15 residues. The CDR3 region has the DNA TGCAGTGCTAGAGAAGGGACTAGGGGGTACAATGAGCAGTTCTTC. Its protein is CSAREGTRGYNEQFF.

The chain combines TRBV5-1 with TRBJ2-5; 9 bases fit TRBD1. This CDR3 has 16 residues. The germline V gene encodes CDR1 SGHRS and CDR2 YFSETQ. Trimming cost V 2 bases and J 2 bases; bases outside gene matches: 7. CDR3 nucleotide sequence: TGCGCCAGCAGCTTACTTGGGACAGGGAATCAAGAGACCCAGTACTTC. Its protein is CASSLLGTGNQETQYF. Filled out from reference TRBV5-1 and TRBJ2-5, the complete variable domain reads KAGVTQTPRYLIKTRGQQVTLSCSPISGHRSVSWYQQTPGQGLQFLFEYFSETQRNKGNFPGRFSGRQFSNSRSEMNVSTLELGDSALYLCASSLLGTGNQETQYFGPGTRLLVL.

The V call is TRBV4-3, the J call TRBJ2-7; D is ambiguous. The length of the CDR3 is 15 residues. The V gene lost 0 bases and the J gene lost 4 bases, with 13 bases spanning the gap. Germline V gene sequence: CDR1 LGHNA, CDR2 YSLEER. CDR3 DNA: TGCGCCAGCAGCCAAGAGATGGGAATAAGGTACGAGCAGTACTTC. This translates into CASSQEMGIRYEQYF.

This clonotype was recorded at least ten times. This chain connects TRBV10-3 to TRBJ2-3, with D perhaps TRBD2 (5 bases). The CDR3 covers 14 residues. Deletions cut 6 bases from V and 3 bases from J, with 13 bases between. Germline loops: CDR1 ENHRY, CDR2 SYGVKD. The CDR3 DNA is TGTGCCATCAGGGGAGCCATCTCGACAGATACGCAGTATTTT. Residues: CAIRGAISTDTQYF.

The gene calls are TRBV5-1 and TRBJ1-2; TRBD1 agrees at 9 bases. The germline V gene has CDR1 SGHRS and CDR2 YFSETQ. This CDR3 is built from 14 residues. With 4 bases clipped from V and 7 bases from J, the junction kept 8 bases outside the gene matches. CDR3 bases: TGCGCCAGCAGCGAACAGGGGGCGCACGCTGGCTACACCTTC. It specifies CASSEQGAHAGYTF.

This clonotype showed up many times. This rearrangement joins TRBV29-1 to TRBJ2-1; no reliable D call. The germline CDR1 and CDR2 sequences are SQVTM and ANQGSEA. The CDR3 has 14 amino acids. V lost 4 bases to trimming and J lost 0 bases, with 10 bases between them. The DNA of the CDR3 is TGCAGCGTTGGTAATTTCGGCTCCTACAATGAGCAGTTCTTC. Its protein product is CSVGNFGSYNEQFF.

The chain joins TRBV18 to TRBJ2-7; TRBD2 might be the D (6 bases). The V and J ends lost 7 bases and 7 bases respectively, with 11 bases between them. The CDR3 contains 11 residues. Looked up from germline, CDR1 is KGHSH and CDR2 is LQKENI. This chain's CDR3 is CASWEVGEQYF. The CDR3 DNA sequence: TGTGCCAGCTGGGAGGTCGGAGAGCAGTACTTC.

The V gene is TRBV29-1, the J gene TRBJ2-7, with D tentatively TRBD1 or TRBD2 (5 bases each). The V gene lost 4 bases and the J gene lost 2 bases, with 9 bases spanning the gap. Germline V lookup: CDR1 SQVTM, CDR2 ANQGSEA. The CDR3 has 12 amino acids. CDR3 nucleotide sequence: TGCAGCGTTGGGGGGTTTCCCTACGAGCAGTACTTC. Translating it yields CSVGGFPYEQYF.

This clonotype came up a few times. The V gene is TRBV11-2, the J gene TRBJ2-7, with a tentative D call TRBD1 (5 bases). The CDR3 length is 15 residues. The germline V and J ends were trimmed by 1 base and 3 bases, with 13 bases remaining between them. Germline lookup yields CDR1 SGHAT and CDR2 FQNNGV. For the CDR3, the DNA is TGTGCCAGCAGCTTAGGAGGACATCTGCTCTACGAGCAGTACTTC. Translated, it gives CASSLGGHLLYEQYF.

This clonotype appeared many times. J is TRBJ1-1 and V is TRBV9; 9 bases map to TRBD1. Germline loops: CDR1 SGDLS, CDR2 YYNGEE. Trimming took 4 bases from V and 5 from J; bases not matched to a gene: 3. The CDR3 length is 13 residues. In nucleotides, the CDR3 is TGTGCCAGCAGCTATGGACAGGGGACTGAAGCTTTCTTT. Its protein is CASSYGQGTEAFF. Full variable domain (missing parts from reference TRBV9 and TRBJ1-1): DSGVTQTPKHLITATGQRVTLRCSPRSGDLSVYWYQQSLDQGLQFLIQYYNGEERAKGNILERFSAQQFPDLHSELNLSSLELGDSALYFCASSYGQGTEAFFGQGTRLTVV.

In regard to this clonotype: This sequence may be a read error, since a much larger clone differs from it by one base. V usage is TRBV12-3 or TRBV12-4 and J usage is TRBJ2-7; D assignment may be TRBD1 or TRBD2 (5 bases each). The CDR3 consists of 14 residues. CDR3 protein: CAGSSTGGLNEQYF. The CDR3 region has the DNA TGTGCCGGCAGTTCTACAGGAGGTTTAAACGAGCAGTACTTC.

The rearrangement uses TRBV4-3 and TRBJ2-7; 10 bases align to TRBD1. The CDR3 sequence is 15 residues long. In germline, CDR1 is LGHNA, CDR2 YSLEER. The V and J ends lost 5 bases and 6 bases, in that order; junction bases with no gene match: 10. CDR3 residues: CASSAPGTGAREQYF. The CDR3 DNA reads as TGCGCCAGCAGCGCCCCCGGGACAGGGGCCCGCGAGCAGTACTTC.

This clonotype occurred a few times. This chain uses TRBV25-1 with TRBJ2-3; weak D call: TRBD1 (6 bases). V was shortened by 3 bases and J by 6 bases, with 13 bases between the two germline ends. CDR3 size: 14 residues. CDR1 is MGHDK and CDR2 is SYGVNS in the germline V gene. CDR3 in amino acids: CASSEGQGLDTQYF. The CDR3 bases are TGTGCCAGCAGTGAGGGCCAGGGGCTGGATACGCAGTATTTT.

In this sample, this clonotype turned up a few times. The chain couples TRBV7-2 to TRBJ1-5, with TRBD1 identical over 8 bases. The CDR3 runs 14 residues. Germline assignment: CDR1 SGHTA and CDR2 FQGNSA. V shed 5 bases and J 4 bases; nucleotides not matched to a gene: 4. The CDR3 loop reads CASSTGGVNQPQHF. The CDR3 region has the DNA TGTGCCAGCAGCACAGGGGGGGTGAATCAGCCCCAGCATTTT.

The table lists this clonotype with a few counts. This sequence joins TRBV20-1 and TRBJ2-7; TRBD1 matches at 8 bases. CDR3 length: 15 residues. After removal of 1 base from V and 2 bases from J, the junction contained 7 bases not matched to a gene. Germline V CDR1 and CDR2: DFQATT, SNEGSKA (reference sequence). CDR3 nucleotide sequence: TGCAGTGCTAGAGCCAGGGACAGGCTAGCCTACGAGCAGTACTTC. Amino acids: CSARARDRLAYEQYF.